This T cell receptor (beta chain) derives from a study of CD8 T cells in ankylosing spondylitis. From the 5' RACE reads, TCRdb called clonotypes with MiXCR, one entry per CDR3 protein. The sample yields 150,000 to 200,000 distinct CDR3 sequences, roughly 34% seen once. Germline CDR1 SGHRS, CDR2 YFSETQ. The CDR3 is 12 amino acids. Trimming stripped 0 bases from V and 10 bases from J, with 8 bases between. This clonotype was picked up a small number of times. Sequenced sample: synovial fluid, either unsorted or a sorted T cell fraction (not recorded which). The chain combines TRBV5-1 with TRBJ2-1; no firm D call. The TCR was taken from a male donor with ankylosing spondylitis. CDR3 bases: TGCGCCAGCAGCTTGGACTATCGAGAGCAGTTCTTC. Residues: CASSLDYREQFF.